Sequencing of this TCR beta chain was carried out in a study of identical twins. Unique molecular identifiers were present on the cDNA, and a universal primer site came from template switching. From the 5' RACE reads, TCRdb called clonotypes with MiXCR, one entry per CDR3 protein. There are about 530,000 distinct CDR3 sequences in the sample; about a fifth occur only once, and roughly 0.5% lies in the top ten. This clonotype was seen a few times. Its antigen is unidentified. The CDR3 consists of 14 residues. The germline gives CDR1 KGHDR, CDR2 SFDVKD. Deletions cut 4 bases from V and 0 bases from J, with 8 bases between. Study-wide results and limits: Cross-sectional statistics underpinned the conclusions; the same donors were not followed.

A further study also used this sample, focusing on yellow fever vaccine responses in identical twins.

J is TRBJ1-1 and V is TRBV24-1; D is perhaps TRBD1 (6 bases). The origin of this receptor is a woman in her late teens or twenties in good health. Sequencing was performed on CD4+ T cells sorted from blood. The CDR3 sequence is CATSEGTLNTEAFF. The CDR3 DNA sequence: TGTGCCACCAGTGAAGGGACATTGAACACTGAAGCTTTCTTT.